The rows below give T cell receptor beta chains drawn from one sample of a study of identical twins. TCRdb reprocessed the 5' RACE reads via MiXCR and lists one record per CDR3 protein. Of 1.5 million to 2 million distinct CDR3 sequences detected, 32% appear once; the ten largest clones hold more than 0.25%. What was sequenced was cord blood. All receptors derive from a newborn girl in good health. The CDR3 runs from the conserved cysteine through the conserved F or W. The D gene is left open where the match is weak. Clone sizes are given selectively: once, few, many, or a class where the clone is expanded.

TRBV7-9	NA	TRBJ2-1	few	TGTGCCAGCAGCTATCTAGGGCGCAATGAGCAGTTCTTC	CASSYLGRNEQFF
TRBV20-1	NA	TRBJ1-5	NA	TGCAGTGCTGGAGAAGAGGGAGATCAGCCCCAGCATTTT	CSAGEEGDQPQHF
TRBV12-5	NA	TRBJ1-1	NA	TGTGCTAGTGGTTTTAGAGGGGAAGGGTTGGACACTGAAGCTTTCTTT	CASGFRGEGLDTEAFF
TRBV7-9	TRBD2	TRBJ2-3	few	TGTGCCAGCTTCTGGCGGGGGACCAGCACAGATACGCAGTATTTT	CASFWRGTSTDTQYF
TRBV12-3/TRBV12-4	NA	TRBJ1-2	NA	TGTGCCAGCAGTTTAGCGTTCGGCAGAAGTATCTATGGCTACACCTTC	CASSLAFGRSIYGYTF
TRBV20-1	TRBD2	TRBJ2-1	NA	TGCAGTGCTAGAGAACGGTGGGAGAAAAAGCGGGAGTACAATGAGCAGTTCTTC	CSARERWEKKREYNEQFF
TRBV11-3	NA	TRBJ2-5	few	TGTGCCAGCAGCTTAGATCAGGGCGGAAGGGAACAAGAGACCCAGTACTTC	CASSLDQGGREQETQYF
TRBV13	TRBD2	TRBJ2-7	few	TGTGCCAGCAGCTTGGGACTACCTGACGAGCAGTACTTC	CASSLGLPDEQYF
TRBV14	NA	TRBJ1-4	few	TGTGCCAGCAGCCAAGAAAGCTTGGTGCCAGGCGAAAAACTGTTTTTT	CASSQESLVPGEKLFF
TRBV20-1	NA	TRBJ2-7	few	TGCAGTGCTGTCGGACTGGACTCCTACGAGCAGTACTTC	CSAVGLDSYEQYF
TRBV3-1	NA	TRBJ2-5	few	TGTGCCAGCAGTCGAAGTGGCGTAACCACATATTCCCAAGAGACCCAGTACTTC	CASSRSGVTTYSQETQYF
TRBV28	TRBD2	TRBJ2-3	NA	TGTGCCAGCAGTACCTATTTAAAGGCGGGAGGGATAGATACGCAGTATTTT	CASSTYLKAGGIDTQYF
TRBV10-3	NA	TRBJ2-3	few	TGTGCCATCAGCCCGACTACAGATACGCAGTATTTT	CAISPTTDTQYF
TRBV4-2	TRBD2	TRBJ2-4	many	TGTGCCAGCAGCCAAGATCCCGGACTAGCGGTAGCCAAAAACATTCAGTACTTC	CASSQDPGLAVAKNIQYF
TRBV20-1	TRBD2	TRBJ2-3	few	TGCAGTGCTAATCGAGCGGGGGGAATGAGCACAGATACGCAGTATTTT	CSANRAGGMSTDTQYF
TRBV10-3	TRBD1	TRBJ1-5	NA	TGTGCCACCCGACAGGGGAAGGATCAGCCCCAGCATTTT	CATRQGKDQPQHF
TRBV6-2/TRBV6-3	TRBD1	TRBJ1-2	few	TGTGCCAGCAGCCGTCCGGACAGGCTTAACTATGGCTACACCTTC	CASSRPDRLNYGYTF
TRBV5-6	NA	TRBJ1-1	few	TGTGCCAGCAGCATCGACCCATCGAACACTGAAGCTTTCTTT	CASSIDPSNTEAFF
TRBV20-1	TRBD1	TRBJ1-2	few	TGCAGTGCTACCGGCCGGGACAGTGACTATGGCTACACCTTC	CSATGRDSDYGYTF
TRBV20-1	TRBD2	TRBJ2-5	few	TGCAGTGCTAGAGCCGCTAGCGGGGGGGCCATAGAGACCCAGTACTTC	CSARAASGGAIETQYF
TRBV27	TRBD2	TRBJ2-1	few	TGTGCCAGCAGTTTAGGTAGCGGGGGGTTTCGGTTCTTC	CASSLGSGGFRFF
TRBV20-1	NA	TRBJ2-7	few	TGCAGTGCTGGACCGACAGGTTACGAGCAGTACTTC	CSAGPTGYEQYF
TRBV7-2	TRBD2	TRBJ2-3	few	TGTGCCAGCAGCCTCGGCGGGGGGGAGGTAGATACGCAGTATTTT	CASSLGGGEVDTQYF
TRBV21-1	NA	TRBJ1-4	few	TGTGCCAGCAGTTTGCCAGGGCGGCTCATTGCGACTAATGAAAAACTGTTTTTT	CASSLPGRLIATNEKLFF
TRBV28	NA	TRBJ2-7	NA	TGTGCCAGCAGTCCTCGGGCAGTCTCCTACGAGCAGTACTTC	CASSPRAVSYEQYF
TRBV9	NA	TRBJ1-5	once	TGTGCCAGCAGCGAAAATTGGCCCGTCTCTATCTGTCAGCCCCAGCATTTT	CASSENWPVSICQPQHF
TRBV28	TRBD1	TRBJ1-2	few	TGTGTCAGCAGTTTAGGGACAGGCATAGGCTACACCTTC	CVSSLGTGIGYTF
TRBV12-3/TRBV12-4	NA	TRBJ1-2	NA	TGTGCCAGCAGTTTGTCCCGACGGCTTAACTATGGCTACACCTTC	CASSLSRRLNYGYTF
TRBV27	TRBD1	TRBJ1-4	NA	TGTGCCAGCAGTTCCGTCAGGGGGGGAGAAAAACTGTTTTTT	CASSSVRGGEKLFF
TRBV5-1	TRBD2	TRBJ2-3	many	TGCGCCAGCAGCTTGGGACTAGCGGGAGCCTCAGATACGCAGTATTTT	CASSLGLAGASDTQYF
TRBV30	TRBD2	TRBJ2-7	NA	TGTGCCTGGAGTCCTACCGGGACTAGCGGGGGATACGAGCAGTACTTC	CAWSPTGTSGGYEQYF
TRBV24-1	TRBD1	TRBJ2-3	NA	TGTGCCACCAAGGAGCGAACAGGGGGCGCAGATACGCAGTATTTT	CATKERTGGADTQYF